A selection of T cell receptor beta chains follows, all from one sample in a study of OX40 agonist ivuxolimab in advanced cancers. Method: immunoSEQ multiplex PCR; TCRdb's copy keeps in-frame clones and lacks some. The data show 60,000 to 65,000 clones, around 90% seen once. The sample was CD4+ or CD8+ T cells sorted from blood, taken in a trial of the OX40 agonist ivuxolimab. The receptors stem from an adult with an advanced solid tumor such as melanoma, head and neck, liver or kidney cancer. Each CDR3 is given with its conserved first and last residue. Fields, in order: J gene, V gene, clone size, D gene, CDR3 DNA, CDR3 protein. D genes are given only for firm matches. Not every row has a clone size; where given, it reads once, few, many or a size class.

>TRBJ2-5|TRBV7-3|-|-
TGTGCCAGCAGCTTAACGGGTTTCAGAAAGACCCAGTACTTC
CASSLTGFRKTQYF
>TRBJ2-7|TRBV7-6|-|-
TGTGCCAGCAGCTTAGCCGACGGGAGTTGGTACGAGCAGTACTTC
CASSLADGSWYEQYF
>TRBJ2-2|TRBV6-5|-|-
TGTGCCAGCAGTAACAACCGGGCCGCCACCGGGGAGCTGTTTTTT
CASSNNRAATGELFF
>TRBJ2-3|TRBV5-1|-|-
TGCGCCAGCAGCTTGACCACCGGCGGGGGCACAGATACGCAGTATTTT
CASSLTTGGGTDTQYF
>TRBJ2-7|TRBV6-5|-|-
TGTGCCAGCAGTTACTTCATCGGCGAATCCTACGAGCAGTACTTC
CASSYFIGESYEQYF
>TRBJ2-1|TRBV18|-|TRBD2
TGTGCCAGCCAGCGGGAGGAAGCCTACAATGAGCAGTTCTTC
CASQREEAYNEQFF
>TRBJ1-1|TRBV10-2|-|-
TGCGCCAGCAGTGAATCGGGCCGGGACACTGAAGCTTTCTTT
CASSESGRDTEAFF
>TRBJ2-7|TRBV2|-|-
TGTGCCAGCAGTGAACAGGGAGGTGAGCAGTACTTC
CASSEQGGEQYF
>TRBJ2-2|TRBV9|-|-
TGTGCCAGCAGCGTAGGCCAGGCCCCTGGCACCGGGGAGCTGTTTTTT
CASSVGQAPGTGELFF
>TRBJ2-7|TRBV23-1|-|-
TGCGCCAGCAGTGGGGTTTACCGGAACAGGGACGGCCGGGATACCTACGAGCAGTACTTC
CASSGVYRNRDGRDTYEQYF
>TRBJ2-5|TRBV5-8|-|-
TGTGCCAGCAGCTTGCGGCAGGGTCGGGAGACCCAGTACTTC
CASSLRQGRETQYF
>TRBJ2-3|TRBV7-9|-|-
TGTGCCAGCAGCTCTATAGATACGCAGTATTTT
CASSSIDTQYF
>TRBJ2-3|TRBV4-2|once|-
TGTGCCAGCAGCCAAGAAAGGTTGACAGATACGCAGTATTTT
CASSQERLTDTQYF
>TRBJ2-1|TRBV10-1|-|-
TGCGCCAGCAGTGAGACAGGGAGAACTGAGCAGTTCTTC
CASSETGRTEQFF
>TRBJ2-7|TRBV27|-|-
TGTGCCAGCAGACTCTCCGCGGCTAGCTCCTACGAGCAGTACTTC
CASRLSAASSYEQYF
>TRBJ1-4|TRBV9|-|-
TGTGCCAGCAGCTTCTCCGGACAGCCTGCGTGGGGTGAAAAACTGTTTTTT
CASSFSGQPAWGEKLFF
>TRBJ1-4|TRBV28|-|TRBD1
TGTGCCAGCAGTTCGGGACAGGGCAGCGAAAAACTGTTTTTT
CASSSGQGSEKLFF
>TRBJ1-3|TRBV15|-|-
TGTGCCACCAGCAGCGTCGTGGGACTGCGCTCTGGAAACACCATATATTTT
CATSSVVGLRSGNTIYF
>TRBJ2-7|TRBV11-2|-|-
TGTGCCAGCAGCTTAGTCTTTCCTTCCTACGAGCAGTACTTC
CASSLVFPSYEQYF
>TRBJ2-7|TRBV7-8|-|TRBD2
TGTGCCAGCAGCTTAGGACCTTTTTTAGGGAGGGCCCTCTACGAGCAGTACTTC
CASSLGPFLGRALYEQYF
>TRBJ2-6|TRBV6-1|-|TRBD2
TGTGCCAGCAGTGGCGGGAGGAGCTCTGGGGCCAACGTCCTGACTTTC
CASSGGRSSGANVLTF
>TRBJ2-7|TRBV28|-|-
TGTGCCAGCAGTTCCCCCTATGAGGGAGGCATACAATCGCAGTACTTC
CASSSPYEGGIQSQYF
>TRBJ2-7|TRBV11-3|few|-
TGTGCCAGCCCCCGCGAGCAGTACTTC
CASPREQYF
>TRBJ2-7|TRBV7-8|-|TRBD2
TGTGCCAGCAGCTCCAGCGGGCAGCGGGAGGACTACGAGCAGTACTTC
CASSSSGQREDYEQYF
>TRBJ2-5|TRBV15|once|-
TGTGCCACCAGCAGAGAGGCAGGAAGGTTCCAAGAGACCCAGTACTTC
CATSREAGRFQETQYF